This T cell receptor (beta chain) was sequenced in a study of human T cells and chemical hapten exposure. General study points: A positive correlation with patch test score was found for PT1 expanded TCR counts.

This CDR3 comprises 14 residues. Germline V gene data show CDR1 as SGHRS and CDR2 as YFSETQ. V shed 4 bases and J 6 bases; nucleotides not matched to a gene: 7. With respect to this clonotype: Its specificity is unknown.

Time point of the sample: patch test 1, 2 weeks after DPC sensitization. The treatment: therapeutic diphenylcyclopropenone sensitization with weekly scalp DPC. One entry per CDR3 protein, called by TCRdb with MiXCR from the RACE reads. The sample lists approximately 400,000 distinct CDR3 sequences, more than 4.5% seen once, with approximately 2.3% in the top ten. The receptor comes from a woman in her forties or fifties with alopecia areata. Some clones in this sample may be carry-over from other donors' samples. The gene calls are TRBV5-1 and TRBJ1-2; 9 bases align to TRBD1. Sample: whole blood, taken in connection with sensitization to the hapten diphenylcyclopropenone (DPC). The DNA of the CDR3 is TGCGCCAGCAGCATTACAGGGGGCGTGAATGGCTACACCTTC. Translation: CASSITGGVNGYTF.